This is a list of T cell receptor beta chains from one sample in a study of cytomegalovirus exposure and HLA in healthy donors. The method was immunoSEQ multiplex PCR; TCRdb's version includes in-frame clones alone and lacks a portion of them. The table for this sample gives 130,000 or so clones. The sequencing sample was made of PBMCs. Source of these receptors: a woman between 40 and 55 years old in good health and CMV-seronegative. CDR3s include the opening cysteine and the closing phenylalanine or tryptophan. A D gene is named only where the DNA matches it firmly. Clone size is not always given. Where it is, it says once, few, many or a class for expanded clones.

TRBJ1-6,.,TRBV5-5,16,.,TGTGCCAGCCTTCGGGGAGGATGGCCCTATAATTCACCCCTCCACTTT,CASLRGGWPYNSPLHF
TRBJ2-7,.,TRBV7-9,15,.,TGTGCCAGCAGCCAATTTAGGCAGGGTATCCACGAGCAGTACTTC,CASSQFRQGIHEQYF
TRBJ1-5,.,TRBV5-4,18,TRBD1,TGTGCCAGCAGCCCGAATTTTAGGGGGCAGGTGGGCAATCAGCCCCAGCATTTT,CASSPNFRGQVGNQPQHF
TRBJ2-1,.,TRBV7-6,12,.,TGTGCCAGCAGCTTAGTAGGGGATGAGCAGTTCTTC,CASSLVGDEQFF
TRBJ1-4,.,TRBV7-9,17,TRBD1,TGTGCCAGCAGACTGGGGACAGGGGGAGGTGGTAATGAAAAACTGTTTTTT,CASRLGTGGGGNEKLFF
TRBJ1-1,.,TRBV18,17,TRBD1,TGTGCCAGCTCCCTACAGAGGACAGGGGGTGAGAACACTGAAGCTTTCTTT,CASSLQRTGGENTEAFF
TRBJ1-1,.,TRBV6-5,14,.,TGTGCCAGCAGTTACGGGACAACGAACACTGAAGCTTTCTTT,CASSYGTTNTEAFF
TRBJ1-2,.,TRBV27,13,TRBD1,TGTGCCAGCAGACCCCGGGACAGGGAAGGCTACACCTTC,CASRPRDREGYTF
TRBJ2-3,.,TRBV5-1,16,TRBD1,TGCGCCAGCAGCCCAACCCTACAGGGGGCTACAGATACGCAGTATTTT,CASSPTLQGATDTQYF
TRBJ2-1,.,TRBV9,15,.,TGTGCCAGCAGCGATACGGAGGGGTACATGAATGAGCAGTTCTTC,CASSDTEGYMNEQFF
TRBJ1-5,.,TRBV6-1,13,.,TGTGCCAGCAGCCCCGGGGAGATCCAGCCCCAGCATTTT,CASSPGEIQPQHF
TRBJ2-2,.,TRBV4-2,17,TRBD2,TGTGCCAGCAGCCAAGATTTGCCGGGACTAGCAGCCGGGGAGCTGTTTTTT,CASSQDLPGLAAGELFF
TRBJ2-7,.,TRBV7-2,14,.,TGTGCCAGCAGCTTCGGCACTACCTCCTACGAGCAGTACTTC,CASSFGTTSYEQYF
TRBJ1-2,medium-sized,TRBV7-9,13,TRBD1,TGTGCCAGCAGCCCCGACAGGGGAGGAGGCTACACCTTC,CASSPDRGGGYTF
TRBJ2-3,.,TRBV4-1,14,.,TGCGCCAGCAGCCAAGATATAAGCACAGATACGCAGTATTTT,CASSQDISTDTQYF
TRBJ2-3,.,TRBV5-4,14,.,TGTGCCAGCAGACGGACAGCAAACACAGATACGCAGTATTTT,CASRRTANTDTQYF
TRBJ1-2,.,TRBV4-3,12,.,TGCGCCAGCAGCGCTCCGAGGGCGGGCTACACCTTC,CASSAPRAGYTF
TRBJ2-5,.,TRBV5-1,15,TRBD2,TGCGCCAGCAGCTTGCGGGGGGGCCGCCAAGAGACCCAGTACTTC,CASSLRGGRQETQYF
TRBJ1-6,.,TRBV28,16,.,TGCGCCAGCAGTTTAAACAGTCCCTTGATAAGTTCACCCCTCCACTTT,CASSLNSPLISSPLHF
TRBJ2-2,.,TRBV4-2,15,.,TGTGCCAGCAGCCAAGAAAGCCCTCGAGACCGGGGAGCTGTTTTT,CASSQESPRDRGAVF
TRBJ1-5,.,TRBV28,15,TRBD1,TGTGCCAGCAGTTTGGGGACAGGGGGAATTCAGCCCCAGCATTTT,CASSLGTGGIQPQHF
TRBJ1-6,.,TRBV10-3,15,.,TGTGCCATCAGTGACAACCCAGGGAATAATTCACCCCTCCACTTT,CAISDNPGNNSPLHF
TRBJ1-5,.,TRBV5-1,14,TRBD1,TGCGCCAGCAGCCCTGACAGGGCAAATCAGCCCCAGCATTTT,CASSPDRANQPQHF
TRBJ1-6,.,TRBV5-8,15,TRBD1,TGTGCCAGCAGCATGGGACAGGGGAAAAATTCACCCCTCCACTTT,CASSMGQGKNSPLHF
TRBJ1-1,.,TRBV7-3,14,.,TGTGCCAGCAGCTGGGGCCCCGGGAACACTGAAGCTTTCTTT,CASSWGPGNTEAFF
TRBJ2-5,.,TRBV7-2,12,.,TGTGCCAGCAGCCCATCCCGGGAGACCCAGTACTTC,CASSPSRETQYF